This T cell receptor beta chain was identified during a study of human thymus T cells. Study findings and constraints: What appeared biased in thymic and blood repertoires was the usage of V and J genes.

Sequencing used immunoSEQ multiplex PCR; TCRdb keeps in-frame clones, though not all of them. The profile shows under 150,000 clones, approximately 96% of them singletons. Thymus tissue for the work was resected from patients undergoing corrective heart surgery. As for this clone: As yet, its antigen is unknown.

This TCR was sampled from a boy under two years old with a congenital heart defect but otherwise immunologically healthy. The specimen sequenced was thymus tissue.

The CDR3 DNA sequence: TGTGCCAGCAGCGCGACTAGCGGGGGGGTGAACACCGGGGAGCTGTTTTTT. It specifies CASSATSGGVNTGELFF. The V and J genes are TRBV7-9 and TRBJ2-2, with 14 bases lining up with TRBD2. The V segment lost 5 bases and the J segment 1 base; nucleotides outside the gene matches: 3. The germline gives CDR1 SEHNR, CDR2 FQNEAQ (reference sequence). This CDR3 spans 17 amino acids.